This TCR beta chain originates from a study of cytomegalovirus exposure and HLA in healthy donors. Across the study: There were about 85 million unique TCRs (from HLA-typed donors) in an early data release. Study observations and caveats: Analyzed later, association rates of TCRs varied across HLA loci, with DRB1 most and HLA-C fewest. Among immune exposure information, only CMV serostatus was available. TCR beta chains associated with HLA were, in a later analysis, more clonally expanded than equally common others.

The CDR3 is 18 amino acids. Germline V gene data show CDR1 as ENHRY and CDR2 as SYGVKD. V gave up 0 bases and J gave up 3 bases; unmatched junction bases: 11. Vbeta (60) and Jbeta (13) primers were used in the PCR. TCRdb's copy holds only in-frame clones and misses some; the assay was immunoSEQ multiplex PCR. The table lists 150,000 to 250,000 clones, 79% of them singletons, with around 1.6% in the top ten. This clone has a handful of counts. Its matching antigen is unknown. V gene TRBV10-3 combines with J gene TRBJ1-2; 9 positions agree with TRBD1. The origin of this receptor is a girl between 5 and 17 years old in good health and CMV-seropositive. The sequenced material came from PBMCs. The CDR3 spells CAISESYRDREVDYGYTF. The CDR3 DNA sequence: TGTGCCATCAGTGAGTCTTATCGGGACAGGGAAGTAGACTATGGCTACACCTTC.